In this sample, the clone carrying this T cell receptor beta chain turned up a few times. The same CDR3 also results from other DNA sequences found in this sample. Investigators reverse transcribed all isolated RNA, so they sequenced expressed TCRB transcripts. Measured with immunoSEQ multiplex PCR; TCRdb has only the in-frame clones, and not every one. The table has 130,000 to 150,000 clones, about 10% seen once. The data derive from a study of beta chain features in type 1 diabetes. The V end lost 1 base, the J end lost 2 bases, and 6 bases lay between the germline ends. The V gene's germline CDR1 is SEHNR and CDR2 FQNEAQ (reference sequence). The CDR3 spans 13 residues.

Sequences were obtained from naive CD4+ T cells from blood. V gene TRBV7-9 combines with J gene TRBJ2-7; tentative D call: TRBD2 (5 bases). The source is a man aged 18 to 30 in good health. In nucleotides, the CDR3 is TGTGCCAGCAGCTTAGGGACTCCCTACGAGCAGTACTTC. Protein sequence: CASSLGTPYEQYF. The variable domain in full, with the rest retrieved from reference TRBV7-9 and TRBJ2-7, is DTGVSQNPRHKITKRGQNVTFRCDPISEHNRLYWYRQTLGQGPEFLTYFQNEAQLEKSRLLSDRFSAERPKGSFSTLEIQRTEQGDSAMYLCASSLGTPYEQYFGPGTRLTVT.